Given below is one TCR beta chain in context. This sample is drawn from a study of blood T cell repertoires in COVID-19. Germline CDR1 LGHDT, CDR2 YNNKEL (reference sequence). V was clipped by 8 bases and J by 6 bases; unmatched bases: 10. The CDR3 is made up of 15 amino acids. TCRdb's copy holds only in-frame clones and misses some; the assay was immunoSEQ multiplex PCR. The data show about 150,000 clones, with 83% seen just once and about 12% held by the top ten. The TCR was taken from a woman aged 55-70 years with COVID-19, enrolled during active disease. The chain carries TRBV3-1 (or the pseudogene TRBV3-2) and TRBJ2-7, with 13 bases aligning to TRBD2. Sequenced material: peripheral blood. CDR3 in amino acids: CASRTSGRATPEQYF. CDR3 nucleotides: TGTGCCAGCCGCACTAGCGGGAGGGCCACCCCCGAGCAGTACTTC.